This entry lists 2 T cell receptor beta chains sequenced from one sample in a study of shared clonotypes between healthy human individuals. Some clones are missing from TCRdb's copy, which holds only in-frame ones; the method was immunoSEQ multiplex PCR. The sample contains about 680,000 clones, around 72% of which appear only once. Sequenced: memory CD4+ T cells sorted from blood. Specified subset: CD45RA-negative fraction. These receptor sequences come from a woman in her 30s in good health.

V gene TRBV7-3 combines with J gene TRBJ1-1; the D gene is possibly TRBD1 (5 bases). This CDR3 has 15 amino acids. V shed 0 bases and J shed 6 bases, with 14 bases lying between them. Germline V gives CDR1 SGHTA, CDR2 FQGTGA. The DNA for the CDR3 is TGTGCCAGCAGCTTAACGGGGCAGGGTCTGGCTGAAGCTTTCTTT. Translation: CASSLTGQGLAEAFF.

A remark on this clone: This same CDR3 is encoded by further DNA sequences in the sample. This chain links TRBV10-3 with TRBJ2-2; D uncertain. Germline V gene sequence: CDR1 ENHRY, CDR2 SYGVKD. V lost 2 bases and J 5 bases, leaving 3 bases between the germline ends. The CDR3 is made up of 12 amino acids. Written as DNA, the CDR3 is TGTGCCATCAGTGAGGGAACCGGGGAGCTGTTTTTT. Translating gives CAISEGTGELFF.